Presented here are 21 T cell receptor beta chains from one specimen sequenced in a study of Ad26.COV2.S vaccination and SARS-CoV-2 variants. Using immunoSEQ multiplex PCR, the repertoire was profiled, and TCRdb retains in-frame clones only, with some absent. The sample records hundreds of thousands of clones, 70% to 90% being singletons. The sample's treatment: some 19 received Ad26.COV2.S at low or high dose, single or two shots; 5 received placebo; per-sample allocation not given. Collection of the samples took place on day 63 after the first injection of vaccine or placebo. The starting material was peripheral blood, obtained in a trial of Ad26.COV2.S vaccine versus placebo. These receptor sequences come from a person between 18 and 59 years old who received the Ad26.COV2.S COVID-19 vaccine or a placebo.

This sequence joins TRBV5-8 and TRBJ2-7, with D hard to call. From germline, CDR1 is SGHTS and CDR2 YDEGEE. The ends were cut back, 4 bases at V and 4 bases at J, with 15 bases in the middle. The CDR3 length is 14 residues. The CDR3 sequence: CASSNRALGYEQYF. In DNA, the CDR3 is TGTGCCAGCAGCAATCGGGCCCTGGGTTACGAGCAGTACTTC.

With regard to this clone: Distinct nucleotide sequences in the sample also encode this CDR3. The chain combines TRBV7-8 with TRBJ1-2, with D unresolved. The germline CDR1 and CDR2 sequences are SGHVS and FQNEAQ. V was cut by 1 base and J by 0 bases, with 6 bases left in between. This CDR3 has 14 residues. CDR3 amino acids: CASSLGPTNYGYTF. The DNA for the CDR3 is TGTGCCAGCAGCTTAGGGCCGACTAACTATGGCTACACCTTC.

The chain couples TRBV18 to TRBJ1-4; D call uncertain. Trimming pared 2 bases from V and 8 bases from J, leaving 12 bases between. This CDR3 is 14 amino acids long. The germline gives CDR1 KGHSH, CDR2 LQKENI. The CDR3: CASSPETRAEKLFF. CDR3 DNA: TGTGCCAGCTCACCAGAAACTAGGGCAGAAAAACTGTTTTTT.

The gene calls are TRBV5-1 and TRBJ2-5, with 8 bases aligning to TRBD2. Germline V lookup: CDR1 SGHRS, CDR2 YFSETQ. The CDR3 covers 16 residues. After removal of 5 bases from V and 2 bases from J, the junction contained 11 bases not matched to a gene. Here the CDR3 reads CASRVRAGAIQETQYF. DNA of the CDR3: TGCGCCAGCAGGGTTAGAGCGGGGGCCATTCAAGAGACCCAGTACTTC.

This chain links TRBV18 with TRBJ2-7, with D possibly being TRBD2 (5 bases). CDR3 length: 13 amino acids. Germline values: CDR1 KGHSH, CDR2 LQKENI. Trimming took 5 bases from V and 5 from J, leaving 13 bases between them. CDR3 region: CASSTIGRDEQYF. The CDR3 DNA sequence: TGTGCCAGCTCAACTATAGGGCGGGACGAGCAGTACTTC.

V gene TRBV5-4 combines with J gene TRBJ2-7; 8 nucleotides align to TRBD1. The length of the CDR3 is 14 residues. V dropped 0 bases and J dropped 6; count of bases not matched to a gene: 5. The germline CDR1 and CDR2 sequences are SGHNT and YYREEE (reference sequence). Written as DNA, the CDR3 is TGTGCCAGCAGCTTGGTGGACAGGGAAGGCGAGCAGTACTTC. Protein product: CASSLVDREGEQYF.

The V call is TRBV30, the J call TRBJ1-2; D is undetermined. CDR1 and CDR2 from the germline V gene are GTSNPN and SVGIG (reference sequence). V lost 3 bases and J lost 8, with 16 bases in between. This CDR3 region has 13 residues. The CDR3 is CAWRGGSLEGYTF. CDR3 sequence (DNA): TGTGCCTGGAGGGGAGGGTCTTTGGAAGGCTACACCTTC.

The chain has TRBV19 and TRBJ1-3; 8 positions agree with TRBD1. The J segment lost 5 bases and the V segment lost 8 bases, leaving 8 bases of the junction unmatched. The CDR3 extends over 14 amino acids. Germline CDR1 and CDR2: LNHDA and SQIVND (reference sequence). Here the CDR3 reads CASGRQGQRNTIYF. CDR3 nucleotides: TGTGCCAGTGGCAGACAGGGGCAAAGAAACACCATATATTTT.

The CDR3 region is CAGQIRGSSYNEQFF. CDR3 bases: TGTGCCGGCCAGATTAGGGGGAGCTCCTACAATGAGCAGTTCTTC. This chain connects TRBV5-4 to TRBJ2-1, with D possibly TRBD1 on 6 matching bases. CDR1 is SGHNT, CDR2 YYREEE, per germline (reference sequence). The CDR3 runs 15 residues. Trimming cost V 10 bases and J 0 bases, with 17 bases left between them.

The gene calls are TRBV6-5 and TRBJ1-1; possibly TRBD1 for D (5 bases). The length of the CDR3 is 13 residues. The germline gives CDR1 MNHEY, CDR2 SVGAGI. Trimming removed 8 bases at V and 2 bases at J, with 12 bases between. Here the CDR3 reads CASGKTANTEAFF. Here the CDR3 DNA reads TGTGCCAGCGGGAAGACAGCCAACACTGAAGCTTTCTTT.

The chain employs TRBV6-1 and TRBJ2-7; D remains ambiguous. This CDR3 region has 14 residues. Germline values: CDR1 MNHNS, CDR2 SASEGT. V lost 0 bases and J lost 3, with 9 bases in between. The CDR3 nucleotides are TGTGCCAGCAGTGAAGCGGGGTTCAGCTACGAGCAGTACTTC. Protein: CASSEAGFSYEQYF.

The V call is TRBV7-2, the J call TRBJ1-2; possible D gene TRBD1, 6 bases. CDR3 length: 13 amino acids. V was cut by 4 bases and J by 8 bases, with 14 bases left in between. Per the germline V gene, CDR1 is SGHTA and CDR2 is FQGNSA. The CDR3 nucleotides are TGTGCCAGCAGCTCGCCCAGGGGAAGCGGCTACACCTTC. Translating it yields CASSSPRGSGYTF.

The chain recombines TRBV18 with TRBJ1-1; maybe TRBD1 (5 bases). Germline V gives CDR1 KGHSH, CDR2 LQKENI. Trimming removed 3 bases at V and 5 bases at J, with 13 bases between. The CDR3 loop spans 14 amino acids. The CDR3 coding sequence is TGTGCCAGCTCACCCGCCCACGGACAAACTGAAGCTTTCTTT. Its protein is CASSPAHGQTEAFF.

This chain uses TRBV10-3 with TRBJ2-2, with 8 bases lining up with TRBD1. V was pared by 0 bases and J by 1 base, with 4 bases of the junction left unmatched. Germline V gene sequence: CDR1 ENHRY, CDR2 SYGVKD. This CDR3 is built from 17 residues. As DNA, the CDR3 is TGTGCCATCAGTGAGTCCATCGGGACAGGGAACACCGGGGAGCTGTTTTTT. Translated: CAISESIGTGNTGELFF.

The gene calls are TRBV18 and TRBJ1-6; no firm D call. Germline-derived CDR1 and CDR2 are KGHSH and LQKENI. The CDR3 runs to 13 residues. V dropped 3 bases and J dropped 6 bases, with 6 bases sitting between them. The CDR3 here is CASSPDPNSPLHF. As DNA, the CDR3 is TGTGCCAGCTCACCTGACCCTAATTCACCCCTCCACTTT.

The rearrangement uses TRBV5-1 and TRBJ2-1; no definite D call. Germline V CDR1 and CDR2: SGHRS, YFSETQ. The CDR3 totals 13 residues. V was trimmed by 4 bases and J by 9 bases, leaving 14 bases between them. The CDR3, as DNA: TGCGCCAGCAGCCCGAACCCGTTTGCTGAGCAGTTCTTC. Protein sequence: CASSPNPFAEQFF.

CDR3 in DNA: TGTGCCAGTAGCCCCTTCTTACCCGGCAATCAGCCCCAGCATTTT. Translating it yields CASSPFLPGNQPQHF. The rearrangement links TRBV19 to TRBJ1-5; D remains ambiguous. Deletions cut 6 bases from V and 2 bases from J, with 14 bases between. This CDR3 is built from 15 residues. In germline, CDR1 is LNHDA, CDR2 SQIVND (reference sequence).

J is TRBJ2-3 and V is TRBV6-5, with a possible D match to TRBD2 (5 bases). Trimming took 5 bases from V and 7 from J, leaving 13 bases between them. This CDR3 region has 13 residues. CDR1 is MNHEY and CDR2 is SVGAGI in the germline V gene. CDR3 nucleotide sequence: TGTGCCAGCAGTCGCGGAAGAGGGAATACGCAGTATTTT. Protein product: CASSRGRGNTQYF.

The chain employs TRBV7-9 and TRBJ1-5; 7 positions match TRBD1. The CDR3 is 14 amino acids. Germline V gene sequence: CDR1 SEHNR, CDR2 FQNEAQ (reference sequence). V shed 3 bases, J shed 3 bases, and the junction held 2 bases outside the gene matches. The CDR3, as DNA: TGTGCCAGCAGCTTGGGACAGATCAATCAGCCCCAGCATTTT. It specifies CASSLGQINQPQHF.

The chain has TRBV10-3 and TRBJ1-6, with D maybe TRBD1 (6 bases). The V gene lost 7 bases and the J gene lost 5 bases, with 9 bases spanning the gap. The CDR3 extends over 13 amino acids. Per the germline V gene, CDR1 is ENHRY and CDR2 is SYGVKD. Here the CDR3 DNA reads TGTGCCATCACCCCAGGGGATAATTCACCCCTCCACTTT. This gives the protein CAITPGDNSPLHF.

The chain has TRBV6-1 and TRBJ1-2; D might be TRBD1 (5 bases). Between the trimmed V and J ends, which lost 1 base and 0 bases, there was a span of 12 bases. Germline CDR1 MNHNS, CDR2 SASEGT. This CDR3 is 16 amino acids long. CDR3 sequence (DNA): TGTGCCAGCAGTGAAGGGGGGACGGTTCCTAACTATGGCTACACCTTC. Protein sequence: CASSEGGTVPNYGYTF.